This TCR beta chain was identified in a study of post-analysis software for immune sequencing data (dated by TCRdb to the mid-2010s). As for the study more broadly: Disease courses on record covered relapsing-remitting, secondary progressive and progressive-relapsing multiple sclerosis, though some patients had no subtype annotation. The patient repertoires were compared against approximately ten previously published healthy control repertoires obtained from donors aged about 6 to 28 years. A subset of samples was prepared in parallel using single-end sample barcoding, then pooled and co-amplified after Illumina adapter ligation.

Reading from cysteine to phenylalanine, the CDR3 counts 17 amino acids. The DNA shown is the 51-base CDR3, in frame from base 1. The germline V gene encodes CDR1 SGHDN and CDR2 FVKESK. The junction shows trimming of 3 bases on V and 0 bases on J, plus 17 bases between the germline ends. This clonotype was detected many times. Its cognate antigen has yet to be identified. Base-call qualities are not available, and no considerably larger clone is one nucleotide away. Results the study describes overall, beyond this receptor: Significantly higher frequencies in patients than in controls were found for about five TRBV segments, including TRBV5-6, TRBV5-1 and TRBV20-1. Direct clustering with F measure revealed strong co-clustering of samples prepared in the same batch, which led to a batch-effect correction. The multiple sclerosis patient group was slightly younger than the control group. Significantly lower normalized Chao1 diversity was found in multiple sclerosis patients than in controls, suggesting substantial peripheral T-cell clonal expansion.

Libraries were constructed by PCR. The data were produced on an Illumina HiSeq 2500. To reduce PCR and sequencing biases, unique molecular identifiers were incorporated into the TCR beta cDNA libraries. About 500,000 cDNA molecules were obtained for every 1 to 10 million input T cells, so each molecule roughly corresponded to one T cell. The same protocol used for the earlier healthy control dataset was applied to prepare and sequence the patient libraries. Within a given batch, samples were prepared together, multiplexed and sequenced on the same HiSeq lane. As for how the authors treated the data: MIGEC handled the raw barcoded reads, throwing out single-read molecular identifier groups before consensus assembly and CDR3 extraction. VDJtools was used for post-analysis of the clonotype tables, with diversity normalized by down-sampling every dataset to the smallest sample size. In repertoire overlap clustering, CDR3 amino acid sequences, but not nucleotide sequences, were matched to correct batch-related cross-sample contamination. Through fastp at Q25 and MiXCR, TCRdb rebuilt clones from the public reads, retaining in-frame beta chains. Under each unique CDR3 protein, matching rows form one entry showing the most common genes and DNA. TCRdb, rather than the study authors, made the V and J calls. This sample holds around 400,000 distinct CDR3 sequences; less than 35% were observed only once. The ten largest clones add up to 10% to 15% of the sample.

TCR beta repertoires were profiled from peripheral blood of 13 young patients with multiple sclerosis to demonstrate the VDJtools post-analysis software. Multiple sclerosis patients were children and adolescents aged roughly 6 to 17 years. The receptor chain draws on TRBV14 and TRBJ1-1; no D gene is confidently identified. This TCR came from a girl aged 10 to 17 with multiple sclerosis. Sequencing used blood. The CDR3 sequence is CASSHGVSSLMNTEAFF. In nucleotides, the sequence is TGTGCCAGCAGCCATGGCGTGTCCTCCCTGATGAACACTGAAGCTTTCTTT.